The present T cell receptor (beta chain) was sequenced within a study of beta chain features in type 1 diabetes. The CDR3 is made up of 14 amino acids. The V end lost 1 base, the J end lost 4 bases, and 10 bases lay between the germline ends. CDR1 SGHTA and CDR2 FQGNSA come from the germline V gene. Every bit of the isolated RNA underwent reverse transcription, so sequencing read expressed TCRB transcripts. Measured with immunoSEQ multiplex PCR; TCRdb has only the in-frame clones, and not every one. This sample has about 250,000 clones, with roughly an eighth found just once. The sample holds a few counts of this clone.

Sequences were obtained from naive CD4+ T cells from blood. The chain joins TRBV7-2 to TRBJ2-5; maybe TRBD2 (6 bases). The receptor was isolated from a woman between 40 and 55 years old in good health. CDR3 DNA sequence: TGTGCCAGCAGCTTAGGTTTCGGGGGAGAGACCCAGTACTTC. Its translation: CASSLGFGGETQYF.